This TCR beta chain was captured in a study of Ad26.COV2.S vaccination and SARS-CoV-2 variants (dated by TCRdb to the early 2020s). Background on the whole study: Donors in the vaccine arm were drawn from COV1001, a phase I-IIa trial of Ad26.COV2.S in healthy adults that was multicentre, randomized, double-blind and placebo-controlled. Blinding of investigators to trial group allocation was maintained during experiments and outcome assessment. The TCR-sequenced set comprised around 30 samples: around 20 Ad26.COV2.S vaccine recipients, 5 placebo recipients and 8 SARS-CoV-2 convalescent individuals. TCRbeta repertoire sequencing was used to assess the specificity and breadth of SARS-CoV-2-reactive T cell receptors after Ad26.COV2.S vaccination. Trial participants were randomized into five groups of five: low-dose or high-dose Ad26.COV2.S given once or twice, or placebo on both occasions. Ad26.COV2.S was administered intramuscularly at 5 x 10^10 or 1 x 10^11 viral particles, either as a single shot or as two shots given 56 days apart.

The treatment or condition label here, explained by the study, means: roughly 19 received Ad26.COV2.S at low or high dose, single or two shots; about 5 received placebo; per-sample allocation not given. For vaccine and placebo recipients, the sequenced repertoires came from samples collected on day 63 after the first injection. In Cohort 1b, 25 adults aged 18-55 years were enrolled at a single site in Boston, USA, between 29 July and 7 August 2020. As a vaccine, Ad26.COV2.S was a replication-incompetent adenovirus type 26 vector that expressed a prefusion-stabilized SARS-CoV-2 spike protein derived from the original Wuhan strain. The immunoSEQ Assay was used to sequence TCRbeta CDR3 regions. After extraction, genomic DNA underwent amplification by bias-controlled multiplex PCR, followed by high-throughput sequencing. The study's own analysis went as follows. To quantify the absolute abundance of every unique TCRbeta CDR3 region, sequences were collapsed and filtered. T cell fraction was estimated by normalization of TCRbeta template counts to usable DNA, with usable DNA being measured through amplification of reference genes present in all nucleated cells. Repertoire TCRs were annotated as SARS-CoV-2-specific when V gene, CDR3 amino acid sequence and J gene were exactly matched to a known reactive TCR set. The reference SARS-CoV-2 TCR set was obtained from MIRA and was filtered for enrichment in COVID-19-positive ImmuneCODE repertoires, whereby public or cross-reactive TCRs were removed. Using the MIRA antigens, annotated TCRs were further analysed by specific ORF or by position within an ORF. Breadth was defined as annotated unique rearrangements over total unique productive rearrangements; depth was the summed frequency of those rearrangements. Group comparisons of TCR breadth used two-sided Wilcoxon rank-sum tests. TCRdb mirrors the immuneACCESS table, restricted to in-frame sequences. Some clones are absent from its copies; in checked studies, under half trace to an unresolved V gene, and the reason for the others is unknown. The DNA gave D and trimming, while V, J and clone size come from that table. The sample contains nearly 400,000 clones, around nine tenths of them found a single time. The ten largest make up around 2% of the sample.

With regard to this clone: Its antigen remains unidentified. Qualities for individual bases were not recorded, and no much larger clone is one base off.

Germline trimming amounts to 2 bases on V and 4 bases on J, with 2 as the count of junction bases outside the gene matches. CDR3 length: 14 amino acids, cysteine to phenylalanine. CDR3 DNA only is kept here, 42 bases in frame from base 1. Per the germline V gene (reference sequence), SGHNT is the CDR1 and YYREEE is the CDR2. Results the study describes overall, beyond this receptor: Vaccine and placebo recipients had comparable non-spike TCR breadth, which fits with the vaccine containing only spike. After vaccination, spike-specific CD8+ and CD4+ T cell responses were reported to show substantial breadth. Higher spike-specific TCR breadth was observed in Ad26.COV2.S recipients than in placebo recipients (P = 0.0014). It was noted by the authors that total T cell responses may have been underestimated by the TCR breadth and depth analyses. The study lacked the statistical power to compare responses across vaccine doses or regimens.

The rearrangement combines TRBV5-4 with TRBJ2-2, and TRBD2 matches 7 of the central bases. Source: peripheral blood, taken in a trial of Ad26.COV2.S vaccine versus placebo. This clonotype was sampled from a person between 18 and 65 years old who received the Ad26.COV2.S COVID-19 vaccine or a placebo. The CDR3 sequence is CASSFPGGTGELFF. Read as DNA, the sequence is TGTGCCAGCAGCTTTCCGGGGGGCACCGGGGAGCTGTTTTTT.